This T cell receptor beta chain emerged from a study of cytomegalovirus exposure and HLA in healthy donors. PCR involved 60 Vbeta and 13 Jbeta primers. Measured with immunoSEQ multiplex PCR; TCRdb has only the in-frame clones, and not every one. Of around 140,000 clones in the sample, roughly 9.6% were seen once. What was sequenced was PBMCs. This TCR was recovered from a woman aged 40 to 50 in good health and CMV-seropositive.

As DNA, the CDR3 is TGTGCCACCAGCAGAGCGACAGGGGCCCAAGAGACCCAGTACTTC. The encoded protein is CATSRATGAQETQYF. The V and J genes are TRBV15 and TRBJ2-5; TRBD1 matches 8 bases. Trimming at V came to 1 base and at J to 1 base, leaving 2 bases not matched to a gene. CDR3 length equals 15 residues. CDR1 LNHNV and CDR2 YYDKDF come from the germline V gene (reference sequence).